This entry lists 18 T cell receptor beta chains sequenced from one sample in a study of response to subunit inactivated influenza vaccine. One entry per CDR3 protein results from TCRdb running MiXCR on the RT-PCR reads. In the table there are hundreds of thousands of distinct CDR3 sequences, about 15% of which are singletons. Sequenced here: PBMCs from blood, sampled approximately 13 days after vaccination. These receptor sequences come from a man between 50 and 59 years old who received an inactivated influenza vaccine.

CDR3 nucleotides: TGTGCCATCAGTGAGCCGAAGCCACCCGGGAAGGGGAACACCGGGGAGCTGTTTTTT. It specifies CAISEPKPPGKGNTGELFF. The chain recombines TRBV10-3 with TRBJ2-2, with D tentatively TRBD2 (5 bases). Trimming removed 2 bases at V and 1 base at J, with 20 bases between. This CDR3 region has 19 residues. The germline V gene encodes CDR1 ENHRY and CDR2 SYGVKD.

The gene calls are TRBV4-3 and TRBJ2-5, with 9 bases lining up with TRBD2. Trimming cost V 0 bases and J 4 bases; bases outside gene matches: 3. The CDR3 loop spans 15 amino acids. The germline gives CDR1 LGHNA, CDR2 YSLEER. The CDR3 spells CASSQENSGGETQYF. CDR3 coding DNA: TGCGCCAGCAGCCAAGAGAATAGCGGGGGAGAGACCCAGTACTTC.

This clonotype was found a few times. This chain uses TRBV20-1 with TRBJ2-1; possible D gene TRBD2, 6 bases. The germline CDR1 and CDR2 sequences are DFQATT and SNEGSKA (reference sequence). The CDR3 sequence is 14 residues long. V lost 4 bases and J 4 bases, leaving 14 bases between the germline ends. This chain's CDR3 is CSANSGAAYNEQFF. CDR3 sequence (DNA): TGCAGTGCTAATAGCGGAGCCGCATACAATGAGCAGTTCTTC.

A few counts support this clonotype. This rearrangement joins TRBV11-3 to TRBJ2-1, with D perhaps matching TRBD2 (7 bases). Germline V gene data show CDR1 as SGHNT and CDR2 as YENEEA. With 5 bases removed from V and 8 bases from J, the gap between germline ends came to 19 bases. The CDR3 consists of 15 residues. DNA of the CDR3: TGTGCCAGCAGCGGGAGGTGGGGGGGCAACGATGAGCAGTTCTTC. Its protein product is CASSGRWGGNDEQFF.

This clonotype appeared a few times. V and J are TRBV20-1 and TRBJ2-2; D is unresolved. The CDR3 loop spans 12 amino acids. Looked up from germline, CDR1 is DFQATT and CDR2 is SNEGSKA (reference sequence). Trimming stripped 6 bases from V and 4 bases from J, with 9 bases between. Written as DNA, the CDR3 is TGCAGTGCCTCTAGGAGCACCGGGGAGCTGTTTTTT. This encodes CSASRSTGELFF.

This clonotype was picked up a small number of times. CDR3 sequence reads: CASRLRQGQDTQYF. CDR3 nucleotide sequence: TGTGCCAGCAGGTTGCGACAGGGCCAAGATACGCAGTATTTT. J is TRBJ2-3 and V is TRBV28, with 7 bases aligning to TRBD1. Germline V gene sequence: CDR1 MDHEN, CDR2 SYDVKM. Trimming took 6 bases from V and 5 from J; bases not matched to a gene: 8. The CDR3 spans 14 residues.

This clonotype was detected only a few times. This rearrangement joins TRBV12-3 or TRBV12-4 to TRBJ2-4; TRBD1 agrees at 8 bases. The CDR3 spans 15 residues. Trimming removed 5 bases from V and 3 bases from J; junction bases left unmatched: 6. The CDR3 region is CASSQGAGGKNIQYF. Here the CDR3 DNA reads TGTGCCAGCAGTCAGGGGGCTGGCGGCAAAAACATTCAGTACTTC.

The count of this clonotype is one. The rearrangement joins TRBV7-3 to TRBJ2-3, with 9 bases aligning to TRBD2. J was trimmed by 5 bases and V by 0 bases; bases with no gene match: 15. Germline-derived CDR1 and CDR2 are SGHTA and FQGTGA. The CDR3 has 19 amino acids. CDR3 bases: TGTGCCAGCAGCTTAACGTCCAGCGGGGGGCCTGGGGTAGGAGATACGCAGTATTTT. It translates to CASSLTSSGGPGVGDTQYF. The full variable domain, rest sourced from reference TRBV7-3 and TRBJ2-3, is GAGVSQTPSNKVTEKGKYVELRCDPISGHTALYWYRQSLGQGPEFLIYFQGTGAADDSGLPNDRFFAVRPEGSVSTLKIQRTERGDSAVYLCASSLTSSGGPGVGDTQYFGPGTRLTVL.

This chain joins TRBV7-8 and TRBJ2-3; possible D gene TRBD1, 5 bases. CDR1 SGHVS and CDR2 FQNEAQ come from the germline V gene. This CDR3 region has 14 residues. V was trimmed by 0 bases and J by 4 bases, leaving 8 bases between them. CDR3 loop: CASSLARVADTQYF. DNA for the CDR3: TGTGCCAGCAGCTTAGCCAGGGTAGCAGATACGCAGTATTTT.

The rearrangement joins TRBV4-1 to TRBJ1-4, with a weak D call TRBD1 (6 bases). The germline CDR1 and CDR2 sequences are MGHRA and YSYEKL. V was clipped by 2 bases and J by 3 bases, with 10 bases between them. This CDR3 is 15 amino acids long. The CDR3, as DNA: TGCGCCAGCAGCCAACAGGGGCTGGCTAATGAAAAACTGTTTTTT. Translated: CASSQQGLANEKLFF.

CDR3 in DNA: TGTGCCAGCAGGCCGACCGTTAACACTGAAGCTTTCTTT. Translating it yields CASRPTVNTEAFF. The chain employs TRBV12-3 or TRBV12-4 and TRBJ1-1; D unclear. This CDR3 region has 13 residues. Deletions cut 6 bases from V and 2 bases from J, with 10 bases between.

Only a few counts were recorded for this clonotype. V gene TRBV6-1 combines with J gene TRBJ1-1; D not certain. V shed 5 bases and J shed 0 bases, with 10 bases lying between them. The CDR3 is 14 amino acids. The V gene's germline CDR1 is MNHNS and CDR2 SASEGT. CDR3 in DNA: TGTGCCAGCAGTCCCCCCCGGATGAACACTGAAGCTTTCTTT. It codes for CASSPPRMNTEAFF.

The chain carries TRBV10-3 and TRBJ2-1; D uncertain. The CDR3 contains 15 residues. Looked up from germline, CDR1 is ENHRY and CDR2 is SYGVKD. V lost 4 bases, J lost 0 bases, and 10 bases lay in between. The CDR3 DNA is TGTGCCATCAGTGTGCGGAGTAGCTCCTACAATGAGCAGTTCTTC. Translating gives CAISVRSSSYNEQFF.

In its sample, this clonotype was seen a few times. The rearrangement joins TRBV6-2 or TRBV6-3 to TRBJ2-1; TRBD2 matches 9 bases. The trim removed 7 bases at V and 8 bases at J, leaving 6 bases unmatched. Germline V lookup: CDR1 MNHEY, CDR2 SVGEGT. This CDR3 comprises 13 residues. CDR3 sequence reads: CASTGLARDEQFF. In nucleotides, the CDR3 is TGTGCCAGCACCGGACTAGCGAGAGATGAGCAGTTCTTC.

This chain uses TRBV9 with TRBJ1-5; possibly TRBD1 for D (5 bases). V lost 3 bases and J 7 bases, leaving 11 bases between the germline ends. The CDR3 sequence is 13 residues long. From germline, CDR1 is SGDLS and CDR2 YYNGEE. The CDR3 is CASSAGEGQPQHF. In DNA, the CDR3 is TGTGCCAGCAGCGCTGGGGAGGGGCAGCCCCAGCATTTT.

This clonotype was detected a few times. The chain links TRBV10-3 to TRBJ2-1; D is perhaps TRBD1 or TRBD2 (5 bases each). CDR1 is ENHRY, CDR2 SYGVKD, per germline. The V end was cut by 3 bases, the J end by 3 bases, with 27 bases between. The CDR3 is 20 amino acids. The CDR3 coding sequence is TGTGCCATCAGTGACCGTGGGGAACAAAGTAGGGACCCGATCTACAATGAGCAGTTCTTC. Protein sequence: CAISDRGEQSRDPIYNEQFF.

This clonotype was counted a few times. This chain joins TRBV4-3 and TRBJ2-7; the D is unclear. The germline V and J ends were trimmed by 0 bases and 2 bases, with 11 bases remaining between them. Germline V gives CDR1 LGHNA, CDR2 YSLEER. There are 15 residues in the CDR3. CDR3 DNA: TGCGCCAGCAGCCAAGATCCCGTCACAACCTACGAGCAGTACTTC. It yields the protein CASSQDPVTTYEQYF.

The J gene is TRBJ1-1, the V gene TRBV5-4; D is unclear. V lost 3 bases and J lost 4, with 10 bases in between. The length of the CDR3 is 13 residues. The V gene's germline CDR1 is SGHNT and CDR2 YYREEE (reference sequence). The CDR3 protein is CASSSRELTEAFF. The DNA of the CDR3 is TGTGCCAGCAGCTCTAGGGAACTCACTGAAGCTTTCTTT.